The clone carrying this T cell receptor beta chain was observed many times. What it binds is unknown. This sample was taken from a study of CD8 T cells in ankylosing spondylitis. This CDR3 region has 15 residues. V gave up 7 bases and J gave up 5 bases, with 20 bases separating them. Study-level points and caveats: Seemingly characteristic of ankylosing spondylitis blood was a TCR beta motif consisting of roughly 8 highly homologous variants.

From the 5' RACE reads, TCRdb called clonotypes with MiXCR, one entry per CDR3 protein. The profile shows around 230,000 distinct CDR3 sequences, approximately 8.4% of them singletons. The specimen sequenced was blood, either unsorted or a sorted T cell fraction (not recorded which). This sequence originates from a female donor with ankylosing spondylitis or in good health (not recorded which). The rearrangement links TRBV12-3 or TRBV12-4 to TRBJ1-2, with no clear D. CDR3 amino acids: CASTSRRATRYGYTF. DNA for the CDR3: TGTGCCAGCACTTCGCGGAGAGCGACCCGATATGGCTACACCTTC.